This passage covers 5 T cell receptor beta chains from one sample sequenced in a study of Tregs in tolerant kidney transplant recipients. The assay was immunoSEQ multiplex PCR, and TCRdb's table has in-frame clones only and misses some. The sample has over 85,000 clones; approximately 93% are singletons. The sequencing here drew on CD4+ T cells from blood, taken before the transplant. These receptors were collected from a human donor who received a combined kidney and bone marrow transplant.

The gene calls are TRBV25-1 and TRBJ2-7; tentatively, D is TRBD1 (5 bases). The V end lost 2 bases, the J end lost 2 bases, and 13 bases lay between the germline ends. CDR1 and CDR2 from the germline V gene are MGHDK and SYGVNS. The CDR3 is 15 residues long. The CDR3 reads CASSERSGIPYEQYF. The CDR3 nucleotides read TGTGCCAGCAGTGAAAGGTCAGGGATACCCTACGAGCAGTACTTC.

As DNA, the CDR3 is TGTGCCAGCAGACCTGACAGTTACACTGAAGCTTTCTTT. It codes for CASRPDSYTEAFF. This rearrangement joins TRBV6-1 to TRBJ1-1; TRBD1 might be the D (5 bases). Germline CDR1 is MNHNS and CDR2 is SASEGT. The CDR3 is 13 amino acids. The V end lost 6 bases, the J end lost 3 bases, and 11 bases lay between the germline ends.

Concerning this clone: This sample also contains other DNA sequences that code for the same CDR3. J is TRBJ2-7 and V is TRBV4-1; D may be TRBD2 (8 bases). The CDR3 has 15 amino acids. V dropped 1 base and J dropped 5 bases, with 15 bases sitting between them. Germline V gene sequence: CDR1 MGHRA, CDR2 YSYEKL. CDR3 nucleotides: TGCGCCAGCAGCCAAGTCCCGGGAGGGGGCCACGAGCAGTACTTC. Its protein product is CASSQVPGGGHEQYF.

This sequence joins TRBV11-1 and TRBJ1-1; D is undetermined. V lost 3 bases to trimming and J lost 0 bases, with 11 bases between them. CDR1 SGHAT and CDR2 FQDESV come from the germline V gene (reference sequence). This CDR3 has 15 amino acids. CDR3 in DNA: TGTGCCAGCAGCTTCCTGGGCAGTATGAACACTGAAGCTTTCTTT. Translation gives CASSFLGSMNTEAFF.

CDR3 DNA: TGTGCCAGCAGCCTGAGGACTAGCGTCACCACAGATACGCAGTATTTT. Its protein is CASSLRTSVTTDTQYF. V usage is TRBV5-6 and J usage is TRBJ2-3; 9 bases fit TRBD2. J lost 2 bases, V lost 4 bases, and 8 bases had no gene match. The germline gives CDR1 SGHDT, CDR2 YYEEEE. CDR3 size: 16 residues.